This entry describes one T cell receptor beta chain. Its specificity is unknown. The use of a sample-barcoded 5' primer and a J-beta primer mix characterized a second PCR of about 7 to 12 cycles. Each CDR3 protein is one row after TCRdb ran MiXCR on the 5' RACE reads. This sample has around 1,500,000 distinct CDR3 sequences, with roughly 40% found just once. Germline V gene sequence: CDR1 ENHRY, CDR2 SYGVKD. This CDR3 contains 15 residues. V shed 6 bases and J 2 bases; nucleotides not matched to a gene: 5. The sample comes from a study of blood T cells in healthy people across ages. Study-wide results and limits: Long-lived donors exceeded aged donors in naive CD4+ cells and diversity. Diversity of TCR beta correlated strongly with naive T cell percentage. Expanded clonotype shifts may have been confounded, as the donors had an unknown CMV status.

The sequenced material came from blood. The source is a woman aged 18-30 years in good health. The chain carries TRBV10-3 and TRBJ1-1; 11 positions match TRBD1. The CDR3 loop is CAISPDRGLNTEAFF. CDR3 nucleotide sequence: TGTGCCATCAGCCCGGACAGGGGGCTAAACACTGAAGCTTTCTTT.